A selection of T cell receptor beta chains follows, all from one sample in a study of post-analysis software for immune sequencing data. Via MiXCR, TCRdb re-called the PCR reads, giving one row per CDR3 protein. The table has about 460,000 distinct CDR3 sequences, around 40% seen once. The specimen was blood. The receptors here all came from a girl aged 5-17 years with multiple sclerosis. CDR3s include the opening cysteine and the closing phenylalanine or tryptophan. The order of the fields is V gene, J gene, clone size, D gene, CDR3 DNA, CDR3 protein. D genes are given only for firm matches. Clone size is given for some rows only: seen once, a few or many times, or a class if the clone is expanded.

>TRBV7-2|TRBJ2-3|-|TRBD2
TGTGCCAGCAGCTTAGATTCGGCGGGAGGAGGCACAGGTACGCAGTATTTT
CASSLDSAGGGTGTQYF
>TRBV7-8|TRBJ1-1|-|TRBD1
TGTGCCAGCAGCCGGACCGACAGGGGAGGCACTGAAGCTTTCTTT
CASSRTDRGGTEAFF
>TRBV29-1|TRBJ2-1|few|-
TGCAGCGTTGTAAGGGTCGTCTTGGCCCGCTCCGGGGAGAATGAGCAGTTCTTC
CSVVRVVLARSGENEQFF
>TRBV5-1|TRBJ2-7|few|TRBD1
TGCGCCAGCAGCTTGAGGGGGCTCCACGAGCAGTACTTC
CASSLRGLHEQYF
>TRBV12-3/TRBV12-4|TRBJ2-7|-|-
TGTGCCAGCAGCCCCAGGGGTGACTCCACCTACGAGCAGTACTTC
CASSPRGDSTYEQYF
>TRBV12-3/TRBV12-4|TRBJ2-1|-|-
TGTGCCAGCAGTGTTTATGGGGACCGGAATGAGCAGTTCTTC
CASSVYGDRNEQFF
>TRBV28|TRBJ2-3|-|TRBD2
TGTGCCAGCAGTTTGCAGGGAGCGGGAGGGTGTAATACGCAGTATTTT
CASSLQGAGGCNTQYF
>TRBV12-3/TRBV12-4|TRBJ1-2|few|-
TGTGCCAGCAGTTTATCGGCAGGTCCCTATGGCTACACCTTC
CASSLSAGPYGYTF
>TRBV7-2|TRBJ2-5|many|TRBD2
TGTGCTAGCAGCTTAGGACTAGCGGGAGGAGAGACCCAGTACTTC
CASSLGLAGGETQYF
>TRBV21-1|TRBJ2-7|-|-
TGTGCCAGCAGCAAATGGCACAGGGTTGTCGACGAGCAGTACTTC
CASSKWHRVVDEQYF
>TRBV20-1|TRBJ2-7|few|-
TGCAGTGCTAGAGGTCTAGCGAACCCCTACGAGCAGTACTTC
CSARGLANPYEQYF
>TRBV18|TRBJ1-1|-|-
TGTGCCAGCTCACCGGCGCTGAACGCTGAAGCTTTCTTT
CASSPALNAEAFF
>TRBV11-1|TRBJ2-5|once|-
TGTGCCAGCAGCTTAGGTCCGGACGGAGAGACCCAGTACTTC
CASSLGPDGETQYF
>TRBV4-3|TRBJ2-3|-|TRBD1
TGCGCCAGCAGCCAAGATCCCCAGACAGGGGGCAAGGATGATACGCAGTATTTT
CASSQDPQTGGKDDTQYF
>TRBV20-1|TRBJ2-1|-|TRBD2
TGCAGTGCTAGTAGGACTAGCGGGGGTTCGGGTAATGAGCAGTTCTTC
CSASRTSGGSGNEQFF
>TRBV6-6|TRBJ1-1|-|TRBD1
TGTGCCAGCAGGGACACAGGGGGCAACACTGAAGCTTTCTTT
CASRDTGGNTEAFF
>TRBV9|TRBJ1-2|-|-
TGTGCCAGCAGCCCTCCCCCCGGGACGTTGGGGATCGCTGGCTACACCTTC
CASSPPPGTLGIAGYTF
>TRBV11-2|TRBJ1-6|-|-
TGTGCCAGCAGCTTAGTCCAGGGTGGCGAGCCCCTCCACTTT
CASSLVQGGEPLHF
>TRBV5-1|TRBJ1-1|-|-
TGCGCCAGCAGCTTTGACGGGGCAAGTTGGGCTGAAGCTTTCTTT
CASSFDGASWAEAFF
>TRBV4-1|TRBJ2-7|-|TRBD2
TGCGCCAGCAGCCCCACTAGCGGGTATCCCCCAGGCTACGAGCAGTACTTC
CASSPTSGYPPGYEQYF
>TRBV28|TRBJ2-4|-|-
TGTGCCAGCAGGAGGGGGGGCAAAAACATTCAGTACTTC
CASRRGGKNIQYF
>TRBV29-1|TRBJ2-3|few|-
TGCAGCGTTGAAGTCCTAGGGATACCAGTCACAGATACGCAGTATTTT
CSVEVLGIPVTDTQYF